This TCR beta chain was documented in a study of identifying expanded T cells in peripheral blood. Points from the study as a whole: Over around two and four weeks, about 17 and 20 clones changed, versus around 1.3 between replicates.

Measured with immunoSEQ multiplex PCR; TCRdb has only the in-frame clones, and not every one. The sample contains 100,000 to 150,000 clones, 86% of which appear only once. The CDR3 runs to 16 residues. The ends were cut back, 2 bases at V and 4 bases at J, with 15 bases in the middle. Germline CDR1 is LNHDA and CDR2 is SQIVND (reference sequence). As regards this clone: Its antigen is unidentified.

The V call is TRBV19, the J call TRBJ1-3, with D tentatively TRBD1 (5 bases). This receptor was taken from a person between 18 and 69 years old in good health. Sample: blood. In DNA, the CDR3 is TGTGCCAGTAGTATAATCCTGGGACTCGGAGGAAACACCATATATTTT. This sequence encodes CASSIILGLGGNTIYF. The variable domain in full, with the rest retrieved from reference TRBV19 and TRBJ1-3, is DGGITQSPKYLFRKEGQNVTLSCEQNLNHDAMYWYRQDPGQGLRLIYYSQIVNDFQKGDIAEGYSVSREKKESFPLTVTSAQKNPTAFYLCASSIILGLGGNTIYFGEGSWLTVV.